This T cell receptor (beta chain) emerged from a study of CD8+ T cells in alopecia areata. Looked up from germline, CDR1 is LNHDA and CDR2 is SQIVND (reference sequence). V dropped 6 bases and J dropped 1 base, with 6 bases sitting between them. The CDR3 spans 12 residues. RNA was extracted and reverse transcribed into cDNA as the sequencing template. Profiled with immunoSEQ multiplex PCR; TCRdb holds only in-frame clones, not every one. In the table there are approximately 100,000 clones, just under 60% of which are singletons. Indicated treatment: oral pan-JAK inhibitor, 5-10 mg twice daily. Alopecia areata patients provided lesional scalp punch biopsies and peripheral blood, both collected for the study. CD4+ and CD8+ T cells were sorted from PBMCs.

The starting material was CD8+ T cells sorted from blood, obtained between weeks 55 and 65, from a patient treated with tofacitinib. The TCR originated in a human donor with alopecia areata. The chain employs TRBV19 and TRBJ1-1; D is uncertain. The CDR3 sequence: CASRRTNTEAFF. The CDR3, as DNA: TGTGCCAGTAGACGGACGAACACTGAAGCTTTCTTT.